Below are 16 T cell receptor beta chains sequenced from a single sample in a study of vaccination and CD4 T cells after COVID-19. At the Johns Hopkins FTIC core, DNA taken from cultured CD4+ T cells was sequenced by way of the Oncomine TCR Beta short-read assay. TCRdb reprocessed the PCR reads via MiXCR and lists one record per CDR3 protein. The data contain 14,000 to 15,000 distinct CDR3 sequences, around 44% of them singletons. Their antigens remain unidentified. Treatment denoted: approximately 10-day PBMC culture with coronavirus spike peptide pools or control peptides (ViraFEST assay). What was sequenced was CD4+ T cells from blood, cultured in vitro. These receptors came from a human donor who had recovered from COVID-19.

This clonotype has a handful of counts. The V and J genes are TRBV20-1 and TRBJ1-1; 8 bases line up with TRBD1. Germline values: CDR1 DFQATT, CDR2 SNEGSKA (reference sequence). CDR3 length: 14 residues. The J segment lost 3 bases and the V segment lost 6 bases, leaving 9 bases of the junction unmatched. The DNA for the CDR3 is TGCAGTGCGAAGGCGGGACAGGAAGACACTGAAGCTTTCTTT. It specifies CSAKAGQEDTEAFF.

The V and J genes are TRBV6-5 and TRBJ2-7, with TRBD1 as a possible D gene (6 bases). This CDR3 is 15 amino acids long. Trimming left V 4 bases short and J 3 bases short, with 16 bases between. The V gene's germline CDR1 is MNHEY and CDR2 SVGAGI. CDR3: CASSWRTGHHYEQYF. Here the CDR3 DNA reads TGTGCCAGCAGTTGGAGAACGGGACACCACTACGAGCAGTACTTC.

This clonotype has only a few counts. This chain connects TRBV20-1 to TRBJ2-7; no firm D call. CDR1 and CDR2 (germline): DFQATT, SNEGSKA (reference sequence). V lost 0 bases to trimming and J lost 4 bases, with 7 bases between them. CDR3 length equals 12 residues. CDR3 region: CSARDEVYEQYF. As DNA, the CDR3 is TGCAGTGCTAGAGATGAGGTGTACGAGCAGTACTTC.

The genes are TRBV5-5 and TRBJ2-2; 8 bases align to TRBD2. Germline V lookup: CDR1 SGHKS, CDR2 YYEKEE (reference sequence). J gave up 6 bases and V 0 bases, and 4 bases lay outside the gene matches. The CDR3 loop spans 15 amino acids. The CDR3 sequence: CASSLDRREAGELFF. The CDR3 DNA sequence: TGTGCCAGCAGCTTGGATCGGCGGGAGGCCGGGGAGCTGTTTTTT.

The CDR3 loop is CATKGASGNTIYF. In DNA form, the CDR3 reads TGTGCCACCAAGGGGGCCTCTGGAAACACCATATATTTT. The rearrangement joins TRBV10-3 to TRBJ1-3, with 7 bases matching TRBD1. V shed 10 bases and J 0 bases; nucleotides not matched to a gene: 3. This CDR3 comprises 13 residues. CDR1 and CDR2 from the germline V gene are ENHRY and SYGVKD.

This clonotype was counted between two and nine times. This chain uses TRBV11-2 with TRBJ2-7, with TRBD2 identical over 9 bases. The CDR3 consists of 17 residues. Unmatched junction bases numbered 13, after V lost 2 bases and J lost 5 bases. Germline CDR1 reads SGHAT; CDR2 reads FQNNGV. CDR3 nucleotides: TGTGCCAGCAGCTTACGTCTCTTTAGCGGGAGATCCCACGAGCAGTACTTC. Residues: CASSLRLFSGRSHEQYF.

The chain carries TRBV20-1 and TRBJ2-1; 13 bases match TRBD2. Per the germline V gene, CDR1 is DFQATT and CDR2 is SNEGSKA (reference sequence). Unmatched junction bases numbered 4, after V lost 7 bases and J lost 4 bases. This CDR3 has 14 amino acids. The CDR3 DNA sequence: TGCAGTGTCACGACTAGCGGGAGGTACAATGAGCAGTTCTTC. Translating gives CSVTTSGRYNEQFF.

The CDR3 DNA is TGTGCCAGCAGCTCGGGGGCAAATCAGCCCCAGCATTTT. Translation gives CASSSGANQPQHF. The V call is TRBV2, the J call TRBJ1-5, with D perhaps matching TRBD1 (6 bases). The CDR3 runs to 13 residues. Germline CDR1 SNHLY, CDR2 FYNNEI. Trimming took 6 bases from V and 4 from J, leaving 10 bases between them.

The chain joins TRBV27 to TRBJ1-1; D possibly corresponds to TRBD1 (6 bases). The CDR3 covers 15 residues. The V end was cut by 5 bases, the J end by 5 bases, with 18 bases between. Germline assignment: CDR1 MNHEY and CDR2 SMNVEV (reference sequence). As DNA, the CDR3 is TGTGCCAGCAGTGCCCACAGGGTTCCTCCGACTGAAGCTTTCTTT. It translates to CASSAHRVPPTEAFF.

This clonotype was observed a handful of times. This chain joins TRBV25-1 and TRBJ1-2; the D gene is possibly TRBD1 (6 bases). Deletions cut 4 bases from V and 5 bases from J, with 20 bases between. The CDR3 is made up of 16 amino acids. Germline V gives CDR1 MGHDK, CDR2 SYGVNS. CDR3 residues: CASSGRPGEGDYGYTF. The CDR3 region has the DNA TGTGCCAGCAGTGGACGCCCAGGGGAAGGGGATTATGGCTACACCTTC.

V gene TRBV7-9 combines with J gene TRBJ1-1; D remains unclear. With 7 bases removed from V and 5 bases from J, the gap between germline ends came to 14 bases. Germline values: CDR1 SEHNR, CDR2 FQNEAQ (reference sequence). This CDR3 is 13 amino acids long. Written as DNA, the CDR3 is TGTGCCAGCATTGGCATGCATGGTACTGAAGCTTTCTTT. Amino acid sequence: CASIGMHGTEAFF. Full variable domain (missing parts from reference TRBV7-9 and TRBJ1-1): DTGVSQNPRHKITKRGQNVTFRCDPISEHNRLYWYRQTLGQGPEFLTYFQNEAQLEKSRLLSDRFSAERPKGSFSTLEIQRTEQGDSAMYLCASIGMHGTEAFFGQGTRLTVV.

This clonotype turned up a few times. This chain links TRBV29-1 with TRBJ1-2; D remains unclear. Germline assignment: CDR1 SQVTM and CDR2 ANQGSEA. Trimming left V 1 base short and J 0 bases short, with 6 bases between. This CDR3 is 13 amino acids long. CDR3 DNA: TGCAGCGTTGAAGGCCGAGCTAACTATGGCTACACCTTC. Amino acids: CSVEGRANYGYTF.

This clonotype occurred a few times. This chain uses TRBV6-2 or TRBV6-3 with TRBJ1-5; no clear D. V was pared by 10 bases and J by 1 base, with 8 bases between. Germline CDR1 reads MNHEY; CDR2 reads SVGEGT. The CDR3 spans 12 residues. The CDR3 DNA is TGTGCCACCCGGGAGAGCAATCAGCCCCAGCATTTT. Residues: CATRESNQPQHF.

This chain joins TRBV27 and TRBJ1-3; D is uncertain. Deletions cut 7 bases from V and 0 bases from J, with 13 bases between. Germline V gives CDR1 MNHEY, CDR2 SMNVEV (reference sequence). The CDR3 sequence is 15 residues long. The CDR3 here is CASKPGTSSGNTIYF. As DNA, the CDR3 is TGTGCCAGCAAGCCAGGCACTAGCTCTGGAAACACCATATATTTT.

This chain links TRBV5-8 with TRBJ1-1; the D is unclear. CDR3 length equals 15 residues. Germline V gene data show CDR1 as SGHTS and CDR2 as YDEGEE. V lost 0 bases and J lost 1, with 10 bases in between. CDR3 coding DNA: TGTGCCAGCAGCTTGGCGGGGATTCCGAACACTGAAGCTTTCTTT. Protein: CASSLAGIPNTEAFF.

V gene TRBV5-6 combines with J gene TRBJ2-2; 7 nucleotides align to TRBD1. The CDR3 has 15 residues. Germline lookup yields CDR1 SGHDT and CDR2 YYEEEE. V shed 4 bases, J shed 3 bases, and the junction held 6 bases outside the gene matches. CDR3 bases: TGTGCCAGCAGCATAGGGGGCGCCTACACCGGGGAGCTGTTTTTT. Its translation is CASSIGGAYTGELFF.